This T cell receptor beta chain originates from a study of blood T cell repertoires in COVID-19 (dated by TCRdb to the early 2020s). In terms of the full investigation: Collaborator samples came from the United States, Italy and Spain and covered acute and convalescent phases of COVID-19. The prospective study material was composed of cDNA or gDNA derived from T cells, B-cell-depleted T cells, or PBMCs. Deeply sampled blood TCRbeta repertoires from subjects exposed to, actively infected with, or recovered from COVID-19 were included in the dataset. A freely available public database, intended as a resource for researchers studying the immune response to SARS-CoV-2, is where the repertoires were released. The samples were drawn from the first 160 participants of the ongoing ImmuneRACE study and from 1,254 subjects provided by 6 global collaborators. A de-identified subject ID, COVID-19 status, age in years and sex were almost always included in the sample metadata. Where HLA class I and class II types were available, the types were taken from metadata supplied by the sample provider, not from assay-based typing.

The research as a whole found: How much clinical and demographic metadata was included differed by source and by participant, and the metadata was provided uncurated.

V is pruned by 6 bases and J by 8 bases, leaving 8 bases of the junction without a gene match. CDR1 SNHLY and CDR2 FYNNEI are derived from the germline V gene. The CDR3 spans 13 residues, from the cysteine through the phenylalanine. The retained sequence is limited to the CDR3, 39 bases, with the frame set at the first base. Participants in the prospective study were aged about 18 to 89 years, lived in some 24 United States geographic areas, and enrolled through a virtual design. To assign participants to cohorts, the prospective study relied on clinical history that participants themselves reported in a screening survey and a study questionnaire. In the prospective study, mobile phlebotomists collected whole blood, serum and a nasopharyngeal or oropharyngeal swab from each participant. Additional blood draws and questionnaires over an approximately 2-month period could optionally be provided by prospective study participants. Prospective study blood samples were shipped either frozen or at room temperature before DNA extraction.

TCRbeta CDR3 regions were amplified from genomic DNA by means of the immunoSEQ Assay, a bias-controlled multiplex PCR. In the original analysis: Within the assay, amplification of reference gene primers was used to estimate how many nucleated cells each sample contained. Sequence reads were collapsed and filtered to measure the absolute abundance of every unique TCRbeta CDR3 rearrangement. For each sample, productive Simpson clonality was calculated as the square root of Simpson's diversity index across productive rearrangements. TCRdb took over this immuneACCESS table, retaining in-frame rearrangements with V and J assigned. Such tables are incomplete; in checked studies, under half of the missing clones stem from an unresolved V gene, and the remainder is unexplained. From that table come the V and J calls and clone size; the DNA was used to work out D and trimming. Present in this sample are 230,000 or so clones, 86% of which were seen just once. The biggest ten clones account for 3% to 4.5% of the sample.

On this clone: No cognate antigen has been identified for it. Per-base quality was not reported, and no clone a single base away is much larger than it.

This TCR was recovered from a woman aged 40 to 55 with acute COVID-19. This chain is built from TRBV2 and TRBJ1-2; 8 bases in the middle match TRBD1. Sequenced sample: PBMCs or T cells enriched from blood (not recorded which). DNA sequence: TGTGCCAGCAGGGCACAGGGGGAGGAGGGCTACACCTTC. Its translation is CASRAQGEEGYTF.